A single T cell receptor beta chain is shown here with its context. The repertoire was sequenced with immunoSEQ multiplex PCR; TCRdb's copy has only in-frame clones and lacks some. The sample lists nearly 55,000 clones; roughly 84% were seen once. The data belong to a study of T cell clones after liver transplantation. Germline CDR1 SGHTA, CDR2 FQGNSA. This CDR3 comprises 17 residues. The junction had 10 bases not matched to a gene; V was cut back by 5 bases and J by 4 bases. The TCR was taken from a human donor who received a liver transplant. This chain links TRBV7-2 with TRBJ2-7; 14 nucleotides line up with TRBD2. This sample comprised CD4+ T cells from blood, obtained before liver transplant. CDR3 region: CASSVAGTSGSPYEQYF. CDR3 bases: TGTGCCAGCAGCGTGGCAGGGACTAGCGGGAGTCCTTACGAGCAGTACTTC.